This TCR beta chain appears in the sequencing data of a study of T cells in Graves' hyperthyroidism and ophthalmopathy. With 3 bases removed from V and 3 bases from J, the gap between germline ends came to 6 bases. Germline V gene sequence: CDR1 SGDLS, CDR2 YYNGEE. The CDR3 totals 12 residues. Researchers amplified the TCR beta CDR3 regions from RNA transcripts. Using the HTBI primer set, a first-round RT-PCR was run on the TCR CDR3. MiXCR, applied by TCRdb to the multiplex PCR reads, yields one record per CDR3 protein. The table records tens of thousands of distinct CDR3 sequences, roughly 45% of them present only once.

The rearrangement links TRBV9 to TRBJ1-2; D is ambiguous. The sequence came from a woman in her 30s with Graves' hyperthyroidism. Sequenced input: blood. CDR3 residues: CASSAPYYGYTF. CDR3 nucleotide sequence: TGTGCCAGCAGCGCCCCTTACTATGGCTACACCTTC.